This passage covers 18 T cell receptor beta chains from one sample sequenced in a study of blood T cell repertoires in COVID-19. Method: immunoSEQ multiplex PCR; TCRdb's copy keeps in-frame clones and lacks some. The sample holds approximately 190,000 clones; around nine tenths are singletons and the top ten take 5.5% to 7%. Sequenced material: peripheral blood. The receptor set was obtained from a man in his forties or fifties with active or convalescent COVID-19.

The rearrangement uses TRBV6-5 and TRBJ1-2; the D is unclear. The germline V gene has CDR1 MNHEY and CDR2 SVGAGI. Trimming shortened V by 4 bases and J by 8 bases, and 14 bases separated the two germline ends. The CDR3 extends over 13 amino acids. CDR3 sequence: CASSWAGSAGYTF. For the CDR3, the DNA is TGTGCCAGCAGTTGGGCGGGATCCGCGGGCTACACCTTC.

This chain links TRBV28 with TRBJ1-1, with 7 positions matching TRBD1. The germline gives CDR1 MDHEN, CDR2 SYDVKM. This CDR3 has 15 amino acids. V was clipped by 3 bases and J by 7 bases; unmatched bases: 11. CDR3 in amino acids: CASSLVRGRTNEAFF. The CDR3 coding sequence is TGTGCCAGCAGTTTGGTTAGGGGGCGGACGAATGAAGCTTTCTTT.

The CDR3 is CASSLGDRGVNGYTF. The DNA for the CDR3 is TGTGCCAGCAGCTTGGGGGACAGGGGCGTCAATGGCTACACCTTC. The chain links TRBV5-6 to TRBJ1-2; TRBD1 matches 10 bases. The CDR3 sequence is 15 residues long. Germline V lookup: CDR1 SGHDT, CDR2 YYEEEE. Trimming at V came to 0 bases and at J to 6 bases, leaving 5 bases not matched to a gene.

The chain links TRBV12-3 or TRBV12-4 to TRBJ1-1, with a tentative D call TRBD1 (5 bases). Trimming took 7 bases from V and 3 from J, leaving 12 bases between them. The CDR3 sequence is 13 residues long. CDR3 DNA: TGTGCCAGCACCATCGGGGGGGACACTGAAGCTTTCTTT. This encodes CASTIGGDTEAFF.

The chain couples TRBV19 to TRBJ2-7; possible D gene TRBD2, 5 bases. Germline values: CDR1 LNHDA, CDR2 SQIVND (reference sequence). This CDR3 is built from 14 residues. The V end was cut by 3 bases, the J end by 4 bases, with 13 bases between. The CDR3 region is CASSIKSGFYEQYF. In DNA form, the CDR3 reads TGTGCCAGTAGTATCAAATCGGGGTTTTACGAGCAGTACTTC.

The chain carries TRBV2 and TRBJ1-3, with TRBD1 matching 11 bases. The CDR3 is 16 amino acids. Germline V lookup: CDR1 SNHLY, CDR2 FYNNEI. With V trimmed by 6 bases and J by 3 bases, 7 bases remained unmatched. The CDR3 loop reads CASRVDRGLLGNTIYF. CDR3 DNA: TGTGCCAGCAGGGTGGACAGGGGGCTTCTTGGAAACACCATATATTTT.

This chain joins TRBV14 and TRBJ1-4, with D perhaps matching TRBD1 (5 bases). V was trimmed by 4 bases and J by 7 bases, leaving 10 bases between them. Per germline, CDR1 SGHDN and CDR2 FVKESK. The CDR3 is 13 residues long. DNA for the CDR3: TGTGCCAGCAGCCGAGGGACTGCTGAAAAACTGTTTTTT. This codes for CASSRGTAEKLFF.

The genes are TRBV5-1 and TRBJ1-4, with D uncertain. V shed 1 base and J shed 0 bases, with 4 bases lying between them. This CDR3 region has 14 residues. Per germline, CDR1 SGHRS and CDR2 YFSETQ. CDR3 sequence reads: CASSLTATNEKLFF. The CDR3 nucleotides read TGCGCCAGCAGCTTGACAGCAACTAATGAAAAACTGTTTTTT.

As DNA, the CDR3 is TGTGCCAGCAGCCCCGGGACAGTTACTGAAGCTTTCTTT. This sequence encodes CASSPGTVTEAFF. This chain joins TRBV11-1 and TRBJ1-1; 7 bases are a match to TRBD1. Germline assignment: CDR1 SGHAT and CDR2 FQDESV (reference sequence). This CDR3 comprises 13 residues. Trimming cost V 5 bases and J 5 bases; bases outside gene matches: 5.

V usage is TRBV11-2 and J usage is TRBJ1-2, with D hard to call. Per germline, CDR1 SGHAT and CDR2 FQNNGV. Trimming shortened V by 2 bases and J by 3 bases, and 19 bases separated the two germline ends. CDR3 length equals 17 residues. CDR3 DNA: TGTGCCAGCAGCTTACCGCCGCTGGGTCTAGAAGACTATGGCTACACCTTC. It specifies CASSLPPLGLEDYGYTF.

The chain employs TRBV5-1 and TRBJ1-3; D uncertain. Trimming left V 2 bases short and J 6 bases short, with 9 bases between. CDR1 is SGHRS, CDR2 YFSETQ, per germline. The CDR3 runs 13 residues. CDR3 in amino acids: CASSLGGENTIYF. The CDR3 DNA sequence: TGCGCCAGCAGCTTAGGCGGGGAAAACACCATATATTTT.

CDR3 loop: CASRVEGSAEAFF. CDR3 DNA sequence: TGTGCCAGCAGGGTGGAGGGGAGCGCTGAAGCTTTCTTT. The V and J genes are TRBV2 and TRBJ1-1; weak D call: TRBD1 (5 bases). The CDR3 extends over 13 amino acids. Trimming shortened V by 6 bases and J by 6 bases, and 14 bases separated the two germline ends. Germline V lookup: CDR1 SNHLY, CDR2 FYNNEI.

The rearrangement links TRBV28 to TRBJ2-7, with 7 bases matching TRBD1. V lost 5 bases, J lost 1 base, and 5 bases stayed unmatched. The CDR3 extends over 14 amino acids. Germline assignment: CDR1 MDHEN and CDR2 SYDVKM. CDR3 amino acids: CASSLPGQSYEQYF. In DNA form, the CDR3 reads TGTGCCAGCAGTCTCCCGGGACAGTCCTACGAGCAGTACTTC.

The V and J genes are TRBV7-6 and TRBJ2-2; the D gene is possibly TRBD2 (6 bases). CDR3 size: 15 residues. V was shortened by 2 bases and J by 6 bases, with 13 bases between the two germline ends. Germline V gene data show CDR1 as SGHVS and CDR2 as FNYEAQ. CDR3 DNA sequence: TGTGCCAGCAGCTTACTCGGGAGTGCGGCCGGGGAGCTGTTTTTT. It encodes CASSLLGSAAGELFF.

The V call is TRBV6-2 or TRBV6-3, the J call TRBJ2-3, with 8 bases identical to TRBD2. The CDR3 sequence is 16 residues long. Germline lookup yields CDR1 MNHEY and CDR2 SVGEGT. V trimming: 3 bases; J trimming: 2 bases; junction bases outside the gene matches: 7. This chain's CDR3 is CASSYIGGGFTDTQYF. The DNA for the CDR3 is TGTGCCAGCAGTTATATCGGGGGGGGCTTCACAGATACGCAGTATTTT.

J is TRBJ1-2 and V is TRBV12-5; 11 positions match TRBD1. Looked up from germline, CDR1 is LGHNT and CDR2 is FRNRAP. The CDR3 sequence is 14 residues long. V trimming: 6 bases; J trimming: 8 bases; junction bases outside the gene matches: 8. CDR3 DNA: TGTGCTAGTGGACCCGGGACAGGGGGTTTGGGCTACACCTTC. This codes for CASGPGTGGLGYTF. The whole variable domain, remainder taken from reference TRBV12-5 and TRBJ1-2, is DARVTQTPRHKVTEMGQEVTMRCQPILGHNTVFWYRQTMMQGLELLAYFRNRAPLDDSGMPKDRFSAEMPDATLATLKIQPSEPRDSAVYFCASGPGTGGLGYTFGSGTRLTVV.

The rearrangement uses TRBV5-4 and TRBJ2-7; 11 bases match TRBD2. The length of the CDR3 is 16 residues. Looked up from germline, CDR1 is SGHNT and CDR2 is YYREEE (reference sequence). The J segment lost 0 bases and the V segment lost 2 bases, leaving 4 bases of the junction unmatched. The CDR3 is CASSFRLAGSSYEQYF. CDR3 nucleotide sequence: TGTGCCAGCAGCTTCAGACTAGCGGGGAGCTCCTACGAGCAGTACTTC.

This chain joins TRBV7-2 and TRBJ1-5; D remains ambiguous. Looked up from germline, CDR1 is SGHTA and CDR2 is FQGNSA. Trimming pared 5 bases from V and 3 bases from J, leaving 17 bases between. The CDR3 runs to 16 residues. The CDR3 protein is CASSPFLMGSNQPQHF. For the CDR3, the DNA is TGTGCCAGCAGCCCCTTTTTGATGGGCTCCAATCAGCCCCAGCATTTT.